This T cell receptor (beta chain) comes out of a study of patients and donors after allogeneic stem cell transplantation. Using its own MiXCR run on the RT-PCR reads, TCRdb lists one record per CDR3 protein. Of hundreds of thousands of distinct CDR3 sequences listed, 16% were seen once; the top ten hold around 6.8%. This clonotype was detected many times. Sequenced: blood, either unsorted or a sorted T cell fraction (not recorded which). This TCR derives from a human donor who was either an allogeneic HSCT recipient or a stem cell or donor lymphocyte infusion donor (not recorded which). It is not recorded whose cells these are; they may come from a transplant donor.

The CDR3 spells CASSLVRGTMVEQFF. The CDR3 nucleotides read TGCGCCAGCAGCTTGGTCAGGGGTACAATGGTTGAGCAGTTCTTC. V and J are TRBV5-1 and TRBJ2-1; maybe TRBD1 (6 bases). V shed 0 bases and J shed 9 bases, with 16 bases lying between them. CDR1 is SGHRS, CDR2 YFSETQ, per germline. The CDR3 covers 15 residues.